One sample yielded the 10 T cell receptor beta chains listed below, sequenced in a study of spatial heterogeneity in lung cancer. Sample time point: sample taken at primary tumor resection. MiXCR, applied by TCRdb to the 5' RACE reads, yields one record per CDR3 protein. The sample carries 43,000 or so distinct CDR3 sequences, approximately 6.3% recorded once. The starting material was PBMCs, obtained at surgery. The origin of the receptors is a female donor with early-stage non-small cell lung cancer.

The chain uses TRBV2 and TRBJ1-1; D is uncertain. V lost 2 bases and J lost 11, with 12 bases in between. The CDR3 consists of 12 residues. Germline CDR1 reads SNHLY; CDR2 reads FYNNEI. CDR3 bases: TGTGCCAGCAGTGAAAGGACGTCCCGGGCTTTCTTT. Its translation: CASSERTSRAFF.

This clonotype turned up a few times. The CDR3 region is CASSYGGEHEKLFF. CDR3 coding DNA: TGTGCCAGCAGTTATGGCGGGGAACATGAAAAACTGTTTTTT. The V gene is TRBV6-5, the J gene TRBJ1-4; no definite D call. The CDR3 totals 14 residues. CDR1 and CDR2 from the germline V gene are MNHEY and SVGAGI. Trimming pared 3 bases from V and 6 bases from J, leaving 11 bases between.

This clonotype was detected many times. This chain uses TRBV5-1 with TRBJ2-3, with 11 positions matching TRBD2. V dropped 6 bases and J dropped 5; count of bases not matched to a gene: 8. The CDR3 has 15 residues. Germline V CDR1 and CDR2: SGHRS, YFSETQ. This CDR3 is CASTHSGTSGDTQYF. The CDR3 DNA is TGCGCCAGCACTCACTCCGGGACTAGCGGAGATACGCAGTATTTT.

The V call is TRBV27, the J call TRBJ1-1; 7 bases align to TRBD1. CDR3 size: 15 residues. With 5 bases clipped from V and 1 base from J, the junction kept 7 bases outside the gene matches. In germline, CDR1 is MNHEY, CDR2 SMNVEV (reference sequence). The CDR3 coding sequence is TGTGCCAGCAGTCTCGACAGGGAGGGGAACACTGAAGCTTTCTTT. Translating gives CASSLDREGNTEAFF.

The chain uses TRBV15 and TRBJ2-3, with D perhaps TRBD1 (6 bases). V lost 1 base to trimming and J lost 2 bases, with 16 bases between them. Looked up from germline, CDR1 is LNHNV and CDR2 is YYDKDF (reference sequence). The CDR3 is 17 residues long. The CDR3 sequence is CATSRVMDSPSTDTQYF. The CDR3 DNA reads TGTGCCACCAGCAGAGTGATGGACAGCCCATCCACAGATACGCAGTATTTT. Full variable domain (missing parts from reference TRBV15 and TRBJ2-3): DAMVIQNPRYQVTQFGKPVTLSCSQTLNHNVMYWYQQKSSQAPKLLFHYYDKDFNNEADTPDNFQSRRPNTSFCFLDIRSPGLGDTAMYLCATSRVMDSPSTDTQYFGPGTRLTVL.

The chain is built from TRBV9 and TRBJ2-3; 13 bases map to TRBD2. The CDR3 covers 17 residues. Germline CDR1 reads SGDLS; CDR2 reads YYNGEE. V gave up 4 bases and J gave up 2 bases; unmatched junction bases: 7. CDR3 sequence reads: CASSSRGLAGLTDTQYF. The DNA for the CDR3 is TGTGCCAGCAGCTCCCGGGGACTAGCGGGGCTCACAGATACGCAGTATTTT.

In this sample, this clonotype turned up a few times. The chain recombines TRBV6-1 with TRBJ1-5; 10 bases align to TRBD1. The germline CDR1 and CDR2 sequences are MNHNS and SASEGT. CDR3 length: 16 amino acids. The trim removed 5 bases at V and 3 bases at J, leaving 7 bases unmatched. The CDR3 coding sequence is TGTGCCAGCAGTAGCGGGACAGGGGTGGACAATCAGCCCCAGCATTTT. Amino acid sequence: CASSSGTGVDNQPQHF.

The chain is built from TRBV20-1 and TRBJ2-1; TRBD1 matches 7 bases. The V segment lost 5 bases and the J segment 8 bases; nucleotides outside the gene matches: 15. Per germline, CDR1 DFQATT and CDR2 SNEGSKA (reference sequence). The CDR3 covers 15 residues. In DNA form, the CDR3 reads TGCAGTGCTCCTAGACAGGGAAGGGTCTGGGATGAGCAGTTCTTC. It yields the protein CSAPRQGRVWDEQFF.

This clonotype was counted many times. The genes are TRBV18 and TRBJ2-7; TRBD1 aligns across 7 bases. The CDR3 covers 13 residues. V trimming: 0 bases; J trimming: 6 bases; junction bases outside the gene matches: 2. The germline V gene has CDR1 KGHSH and CDR2 LQKENI. The CDR3 protein is CASSPPDRAEQYF. The DNA of the CDR3 is TGTGCCAGCTCACCACCAGACAGGGCCGAGCAGTACTTC.

This clonotype has at least ten counts. The V and J genes are TRBV27 and TRBJ2-7; D is possibly TRBD1 (5 bases). Trimming stripped 3 bases from V and 4 bases from J, with 10 bases between. Germline V gene lookup returns CDR1 MNHEY and CDR2 SMNVEV (reference sequence). The CDR3 covers 13 residues. The CDR3: CASSLAGRYEQYF. CDR3 in DNA: TGTGCCAGCAGTTTGGCAGGGCGTTACGAGCAGTACTTC.